One sample yielded the 27 T cell receptor beta chains listed below, sequenced in a study of chemoradiotherapy in HPV16-positive cancers. Clones were read by immunoSEQ multiplex PCR, and TCRdb kept only the in-frame ones, dropping some. The table lists about 53,000 clones, 90% of them singletons. The source was blood, collected from a patient who underwent chemoradiotherapy. These receptors came from a human donor with HPV-associated anogenital cancer.

The CDR3 sequence: CASSYQALAGGRETQYF. The CDR3 bases are TGCGCCAGCAGCTACCAGGCCCTAGCGGGGGGGCGAGAGACCCAGTACTTC. V and J are TRBV4-1 and TRBJ2-5, with 12 bases lining up with TRBD2. Germline V gives CDR1 MGHRA, CDR2 YSYEKL. The CDR3 contains 17 residues. The V and J ends lost 5 bases and 4 bases, in that order; junction bases with no gene match: 11.

This clone has only a few counts. The chain joins TRBV6-4 to TRBJ2-2; 9 nucleotides line up with TRBD2. This CDR3 is built from 15 residues. Germline V CDR1 and CDR2: MRHNA, SNTAGT. The junction had 2 bases not matched to a gene; V was cut back by 3 bases and J by 3 bases. The CDR3 here is CASSEGLAHTGELFF. CDR3 DNA sequence: TGTGCCAGCAGTGAGGGACTAGCCCACACCGGGGAGCTGTTTTTT.

The genes are TRBV19 and TRBJ1-1, with D possibly TRBD1 on 6 matching bases. Germline V gene lookup returns CDR1 LNHDA and CDR2 SQIVND (reference sequence). The V end lost 8 bases, the J end lost 9 bases, and 22 bases lay between the germline ends. The CDR3 length is 14 residues. The CDR3 loop reads CASATIGGQPKAFF. The CDR3 region has the DNA TGTGCCAGTGCCACCATTGGAGGACAGCCTAAAGCTTTCTTT.

The chain recombines TRBV29-1 with TRBJ2-7, with D perhaps TRBD1 (6 bases). V lost 1 base, J lost 0 bases, and 10 bases lay in between. CDR3 size: 14 residues. Per germline, CDR1 SQVTM and CDR2 ANQGSEA. As DNA, the CDR3 is TGCAGCGTTGAAGGCAGGGGAAGCTCCTACGAGCAGTACTTC. Its protein is CSVEGRGSSYEQYF.

J is TRBJ1-2 and V is TRBV6-1; D uncertain. The length of the CDR3 is 14 residues. Trimming took off 3 bases at V and 0 bases at J, with 8 bases between the two ends. The germline V gene has CDR1 MNHNS and CDR2 SASEGT. The CDR3 DNA follows: TGTGCCAGCAGTGAGGGGAACACTAACTATGGCTACACCTTC. This sequence encodes CASSEGNTNYGYTF.

The chain uses TRBV29-1 and TRBJ1-2, with 7 bases lining up with TRBD1. Trimming removed 1 base from V and 4 bases from J; junction bases left unmatched: 0. The CDR3 spans 12 residues. Germline V lookup: CDR1 SQVTM, CDR2 ANQGSEA. This CDR3 reads CSVEGQGYGYTF. CDR3 bases: TGCAGCGTTGAAGGACAGGGCTATGGCTACACCTTC.

This clone has a handful of counts. The chain uses TRBV7-8 and TRBJ2-1; TRBD2 agrees at 10 bases. Germline V gene data show CDR1 as SGHVS and CDR2 as FQNEAQ. The CDR3 covers 16 residues. The ends lost 6 bases at V and 1 base at J; junction bases unmatched: 6. This CDR3 is CASRNGAGGSYNEQFF. Here the CDR3 DNA reads TGTGCCAGCAGGAACGGAGCGGGAGGGTCCTACAATGAGCAGTTCTTC.

The chain carries TRBV2 and TRBJ1-5; TRBD1 might be the D (5 bases). V was shortened by 4 bases and J by 3 bases, with 13 bases between the two germline ends. The CDR3 contains 15 residues. In germline, CDR1 is SNHLY, CDR2 FYNNEI. In DNA, the CDR3 is TGTGCCAGCAGTGGAGGGGACGGCCACAATCAGCCCCAGCATTTT. Its translation is CASSGGDGHNQPQHF.

In its sample, this clone was seen a few times. The chain recombines TRBV19 with TRBJ1-2; maybe TRBD1 (5 bases). Germline lookup yields CDR1 LNHDA and CDR2 SQIVND (reference sequence). The CDR3 totals 19 residues. Trimming took 4 bases from V and 2 from J, leaving 26 bases between them. The CDR3 bases are TGTGCCAGTAGTACTCCCTGGATGAATCGGGGCCGCATAAACTATGGCTACACCTTC. It codes for CASSTPWMNRGRINYGYTF.

The chain recombines TRBV7-8 with TRBJ2-3; D ambiguous. CDR3 length: 15 residues. Between the trimmed V and J ends, which lost 0 bases and 0 bases, there was a span of 7 bases. The V gene's germline CDR1 is SGHVS and CDR2 FQNEAQ. The CDR3 DNA reads TGTGCCAGCAGCTTAGCGATGGGCAGCACAGATACGCAGTATTTT. It is translated as CASSLAMGSTDTQYF.

The chain combines TRBV5-5 with TRBJ2-7; 7 bases line up with TRBD2. In germline, CDR1 is SGHKS, CDR2 YYEKEE (reference sequence). This CDR3 is 15 amino acids long. After removal of 4 bases from V and 4 bases from J, the junction contained 11 bases not matched to a gene. The CDR3 loop reads CASSRGTGRGYEQYF. CDR3 in DNA: TGTGCCAGCAGCCGAGGCACGGGGCGGGGGTACGAGCAGTACTTC.

V gene TRBV13 combines with J gene TRBJ1-3; D not resolved. Germline CDR1 and CDR2: PRHDT and FYEKMQ (reference sequence). This CDR3 is 11 amino acids long. The germline V and J ends were trimmed by 8 bases and 4 bases, with 6 bases remaining between them. Here the CDR3 reads CASREGNTIYF. The CDR3 coding sequence is TGTGCCAGCCGAGAGGGAAACACCATATATTTT.

This chain links TRBV11-2 with TRBJ1-1; D is undetermined. Trimming removed 2 bases at V and 4 bases at J, with 17 bases between. The CDR3 sequence is 16 residues long. The germline CDR1 and CDR2 sequences are SGHAT and FQNNGV. CDR3: CASSLSPAGTFTEAFF. CDR3 DNA: TGTGCCAGCAGCTTATCCCCAGCGGGCACGTTCACTGAAGCTTTCTTT.

The rearrangement uses TRBV5-1 and TRBJ1-5, with 8 bases fitting TRBD1. Germline V gene sequence: CDR1 SGHRS, CDR2 YFSETQ. The CDR3 covers 15 residues. V lost 0 bases to trimming and J lost 4 bases; unmatched junction nucleotides: 3. The CDR3 nucleotides are TGCGCCAGCAGCTTGGGACAGGGGTGGAATCAGCCCCAGCATTTT. This sequence encodes CASSLGQGWNQPQHF.

The rearrangement uses TRBV7-7 and TRBJ1-1, with D perhaps matching TRBD1 (6 bases). Trimming shortened V by 5 bases and J by 6 bases, and 19 bases separated the two germline ends. The CDR3 sequence is 15 residues long. Germline V gives CDR1 SSHAT, CDR2 FNYEAQ (reference sequence). CDR3 coding DNA: TGTGCCAGCAGCCCGTTGGAGGGGGGCTTGGCTGAAGCTTTCTTT. Translating gives CASSPLEGGLAEAFF.

The chain recombines TRBV7-6 with TRBJ1-6, with unresolved D. The CDR3 is 13 residues long. Germline CDR1 SGHVS, CDR2 FNYEAQ. V dropped 5 bases and J dropped 7 bases, with 9 bases sitting between them. DNA of the CDR3: TGTGCCAGCAGCACCCACAGAAATTCACCCCTCCACTTT. Its translation: CASSTHRNSPLHF.

The V call is TRBV5-1, the J call TRBJ2-2, with 12 positions matching TRBD2. V shed 4 bases, J shed 4 bases, and the junction held 5 bases outside the gene matches. CDR1 SGHRS and CDR2 YFSETQ come from the germline V gene. The CDR3 length is 16 residues. CDR3 sequence: CASSKTSGSPTGELFF. CDR3 DNA sequence: TGCGCCAGCAGCAAGACTAGCGGGAGTCCCACCGGGGAGCTGTTTTTT. Full variable domain (remainder filled in from reference TRBV5-1 and TRBJ2-2): KAGVTQTPRYLIKTRGQQVTLSCSPISGHRSVSWYQQTPGQGLQFLFEYFSETQRNKGNFPGRFSGRQFSNSRSEMNVSTLELGDSALYLCASSKTSGSPTGELFFGEGSRLTVL.

This clone was counted a single time. The rearrangement uses TRBV7-9 and TRBJ2-1; 10 bases match TRBD2. This CDR3 is built from 14 residues. Germline V CDR1 and CDR2: SEHNR, FQNEAQ (reference sequence). Losses at the gene ends were 6 bases for V and 9 bases for J; bases not matched to a gene: 8. The CDR3 nucleotides are TGTGCCAGCAGTCAGCGGGAGGGCCGGGTTGAGCAGTTCTTC. Translated, it gives CASSQREGRVEQFF.

This clone was observed a few times. The genes are TRBV6-1 and TRBJ1-2, with 7 bases identical to TRBD1. This CDR3 spans 15 amino acids. CDR1 is MNHNS, CDR2 SASEGT, per germline. Trimming removed 8 bases from V and 2 bases from J; junction bases left unmatched: 11. The CDR3, as DNA: TGTGCCAGCTCCCGGCTCTCGACAGGGAACTATGGCTACACCTTC. Amino acids: CASSRLSTGNYGYTF.

The chain couples TRBV30 to TRBJ2-3; D not resolved. V was shortened by 3 bases and J by 2 bases, with 9 bases between the two germline ends. The CDR3 is made up of 13 amino acids. Germline V gene data show CDR1 as GTSNPN and CDR2 as SVGIG (reference sequence). CDR3 sequence: CAWRDQFTDTQYF. CDR3 sequence (DNA): TGTGCCTGGAGAGACCAATTCACAGATACGCAGTATTTT.

J is TRBJ2-2 and V is TRBV7-2; TRBD1 might be the D (5 bases). Looked up from germline, CDR1 is SGHTA and CDR2 is FQGNSA. This CDR3 has 14 amino acids. V was shortened by 5 bases and J by 1 base, with 8 bases between the two germline ends. CDR3 DNA sequence: TGTGCCAGCAGCCCTCAGGGGAACACCGGGGAGCTGTTTTTT. Its protein product is CASSPQGNTGELFF.

The chain joins TRBV6-6 to TRBJ2-7; 8 bases agree with TRBD1. In germline, CDR1 is MNHNY, CDR2 SVGAGI (reference sequence). V dropped 5 bases and J dropped 0; count of bases not matched to a gene: 3. The CDR3 is 14 residues long. The DNA of the CDR3 is TGTGCCAGCAGTAAGGGACAGGCCTCCTACGAGCAGTACTTC. Protein sequence: CASSKGQASYEQYF.

This chain joins TRBV11-3 and TRBJ2-5; D is perhaps TRBD1 or TRBD2 (6 bases each). CDR3 length: 15 amino acids. Germline assignment: CDR1 SGHNT and CDR2 YENEEA. V was cut by 5 bases and J by 2 bases, with 15 bases left in between. The CDR3 loop is CASSPGGRGQETQYF. DNA of the CDR3: TGTGCCAGCAGCCCCGGGGGCCGAGGGCAAGAGACCCAGTACTTC.

V usage is TRBV2 and J usage is TRBJ2-7; D may be TRBD2 (5 bases). V was pared by 4 bases and J by 3 bases, with 10 bases between. Germline lookup yields CDR1 SNHLY and CDR2 FYNNEI. The CDR3 length is 13 residues. The CDR3 loop reads CASSVGGFYEQYF. CDR3 in DNA: TGTGCCAGCAGTGTCGGCGGGTTCTACGAGCAGTACTTC.

The V call is TRBV11-1, the J call TRBJ2-5; D not resolved. V dropped 1 base and J dropped 4 bases, with 7 bases sitting between them. The CDR3 covers 13 residues. The germline V gene encodes CDR1 SGHAT and CDR2 FQDESV (reference sequence). The CDR3 sequence: CASSLGVRETQYF. The CDR3 DNA is TGTGCCAGCAGCTTAGGAGTGCGAGAGACCCAGTACTTC. The full variable domain, its missing parts supplied by reference TRBV11-1 and TRBJ2-5, is EAEVAQSPRYKITEKSQAVAFWCDPISGHATLYWYRQILGQGPELLVQFQDESVVDDSQLPKDRFSAERLKGVDSTLKIQPAELGDSAMYLCASSLGVRETQYFGPGTRLLVL.

The V gene is TRBV5-5, the J gene TRBJ1-1; D not certain. The length of the CDR3 is 16 residues. Trimming stripped 0 bases from V and 1 base from J, with 13 bases between. Germline CDR1 is SGHKS and CDR2 is YYEKEE (reference sequence). The chain's CDR3 is CASSLAPTTKNTEAFF. CDR3 nucleotides: TGTGCCAGCAGCTTGGCTCCTACCACGAAGAACACTGAAGCTTTCTTT.

The rearrangement links TRBV18 to TRBJ1-1, with TRBD1 identical over 9 bases. J lost 0 bases, V lost 2 bases, and 7 bases had no gene match. The CDR3 sequence is 17 residues long. Germline loops: CDR1 KGHSH, CDR2 LQKENI. CDR3 nucleotides: TGTGCCAGCTCACCAGGCGCCGGGACAGGGATGAACACTGAAGCTTTCTTT. Encoded protein: CASSPGAGTGMNTEAFF.